What follows are 11 T cell receptor beta chains derived from one specimen sequenced in a study of memory CD4+ T cells and cytomegalovirus serostatus. The sort gate was single viable CD3+CD4+CD8-CD45RO+ cells for memory CD4+ T cells. TCRdb's table, derived via immunoSEQ multiplex PCR, lists solely in-frame clones and lacks some. This sample has over 40,000 clones, with 79% found just once. The sequenced material came from memory CD4+ T cells from blood. Every receptor here comes from an adult in good health and CMV-seronegative.

The V gene is TRBV5-4, the J gene TRBJ1-1, with 7 bases that match TRBD1. V was clipped by 3 bases and J by 2 bases; unmatched bases: 7. Germline loops: CDR1 SGHNT, CDR2 YYREEE (reference sequence). The CDR3 consists of 15 residues. The CDR3 here is CASSWGRDSNTEAFF. The CDR3 DNA follows: TGTGCCAGCAGCTGGGGGCGGGACAGTAACACTGAAGCTTTCTTT.

The rearrangement uses TRBV30 and TRBJ1-5, with TRBD1 as a possible D gene (5 bases). The CDR3 loop spans 14 amino acids. V gave up 2 bases and J gave up 5 bases, with 13 bases separating them. CDR1 GTSNPN and CDR2 SVGIG come from the germline V gene (reference sequence). CDR3 amino acids: CAWSRRQPYQPQHF. In nucleotides, the CDR3 is TGTGCCTGGAGTCGCCGACAGCCCTATCAGCCCCAGCATTTT. The full variable domain, with the rest looked up from reference TRBV30 and TRBJ1-5, is SQTIHQWPATLVQPVGSPLSLECTVEGTSNPNLYWYRQAAGRGLQLLFYSVGIGQISSEVPQNLSASRPQDRQFILSSKKLLLSDSGFYLCAWSRRQPYQPQHFGDGTRLSIL.

This chain joins TRBV27 and TRBJ1-1; 9 bases align to TRBD1. Germline V gene lookup returns CDR1 MNHEY and CDR2 SMNVEV (reference sequence). The CDR3 totals 12 residues. The J segment lost 7 bases and the V segment lost 7 bases, leaving 4 bases of the junction unmatched. CDR3 loop: CASKGTGYEAFF. For the CDR3, the DNA is TGTGCCAGCAAGGGGACAGGGTATGAAGCTTTCTTT.

The table lists this clone with a count of one. The chain couples TRBV7-8 to TRBJ1-2, with no clear D. The V and J ends lost 5 bases and 4 bases respectively, with 14 bases between them. The CDR3 sequence is 14 residues long. The germline V gene has CDR1 SGHVS and CDR2 FQNEAQ. CDR3 sequence (DNA): TGTGCCAGCAGCCCGCGGAGGGAACCCTATGGCTACACCTTC. Its translation is CASSPRREPYGYTF. Looking up the rest from reference TRBV7-8 and TRBJ1-2 gives the full variable domain: GAGVSQSPRYKVAKRGQDVALRCDPISGHVSLFWYQQALGQGPEFLTYFQNEAQLDKSGLPSDRFFAERPEGSVSTLKIQRTQQEDSAVYLCASSPRREPYGYTFGSGTRLTVV.

This sequence joins TRBV5-1 and TRBJ2-7, with TRBD1 as a possible D gene (7 bases). V was shortened by 4 bases and J by 6 bases, with 17 bases between the two germline ends. This CDR3 region has 14 residues. Germline CDR1 reads SGHRS; CDR2 reads YFSETQ. CDR3 DNA sequence: TGCGCCAGCAGCATTGATCGACAGGGAGGCGAGCAGTACTTC. Residues: CASSIDRQGGEQYF.

The rearrangement uses TRBV21-1 and TRBJ2-1; TRBD1 is taken as the D call from the table, unchecked against the DNA. TRBV21-1 is annotated as a pseudogene. The CDR3 covers 12 residues. CDR3 sequence (DNA): TGTGCCAGCAGCAAAACACAGGGGCCCCAGTTCTTC. Its translation is CASSKTQGPQFF.

J is TRBJ1-5 and V is TRBV6-5; D unclear. Germline V gene data show CDR1 as MNHEY and CDR2 as SVGAGI. This CDR3 has 13 residues. V was trimmed by 5 bases and J by 4 bases, leaving 9 bases between them. The CDR3 protein is CASSQDGNQPQHF. DNA of the CDR3: TGTGCCAGCAGTCAAGACGGGAATCAGCCCCAGCATTTT.

This clone was counted a few times. The chain uses TRBV7-8 and TRBJ2-1; D may be TRBD2 (6 bases). Per the germline V gene, CDR1 is SGHVS and CDR2 is FQNEAQ. The CDR3 covers 15 residues. V lost 0 bases, J lost 7 bases, and 13 bases lay in between. DNA of the CDR3: TGTGCCAGCAGCTTAGCGGTTTGGAGGGGTAATGAGCAGTTCTTC. This translates into CASSLAVWRGNEQFF. Combining the CDR3 with reference TRBV7-8 and TRBJ2-1 gives the whole variable domain GAGVSQSPRYKVAKRGQDVALRCDPISGHVSLFWYQQALGQGPEFLTYFQNEAQLDKSGLPSDRFFAERPEGSVSTLKIQRTQQEDSAVYLCASSLAVWRGNEQFFGPGTRLTVL.

V usage is TRBV10-3 and J usage is TRBJ1-2; 9 bases map to TRBD1. With 8 bases clipped from V and 8 bases from J, the junction kept 9 bases outside the gene matches. The length of the CDR3 is 13 residues. The V gene's germline CDR1 is ENHRY and CDR2 SYGVKD. The CDR3 region is CAIGGQGVSGYTF. CDR3 nucleotide sequence: TGTGCCATCGGGGGACAGGGAGTTTCGGGCTACACCTTC.

The rearrangement uses TRBV7-9 and TRBJ2-7; D gene ambiguous. The ends were cut back, 0 bases at V and 0 bases at J, with 15 bases in the middle. Germline lookup yields CDR1 SEHNR and CDR2 FQNEAQ (reference sequence). This CDR3 contains 17 residues. CDR3 protein: CASSLAKSSSDSYEQYF. The CDR3 bases are TGTGCCAGCAGCTTAGCAAAGTCCTCATCAGACTCCTACGAGCAGTACTTC.

The V and J genes are TRBV19 and TRBJ1-2; weak D call: TRBD1 (5 bases). With 6 bases removed from V and 4 bases from J, the gap between germline ends came to 12 bases. Germline CDR1 is LNHDA and CDR2 is SQIVND (reference sequence). The CDR3 is 13 residues long. Here the CDR3 reads CASSIQDFYGYTF. The CDR3 DNA reads TGTGCCAGTAGCATACAGGATTTCTATGGCTACACCTTC.